The rows below give T cell receptor beta chains drawn from one sample of a study of T cell repertoires in ileal Crohn's disease. This table comes from immunoSEQ multiplex PCR, and its TCRdb copy is limited to in-frame clones, with some not included. Altogether around 16,000 clones are present, over 50% being singletons, with the ten largest covering approximately 7%. Sequenced material: ileal tissue. These receptors came from an adult with Crohn's disease. CDR3s include the opening cysteine and the closing phenylalanine or tryptophan. A D gene is named only where the DNA matches it firmly. Where a row states a size, it is once, few, many or the class of an expanded clone; other rows omit it.

CDR3nt	CDR3aa	j_gene	v_gene	d_gene	abundance
TGTGCCAGCAGTGAAGGGACAGGGAAGTCCTCTGGGGCCAACGTCCTGACTTTC	CASSEGTGKSSGANVLTF	TRBJ2-6	TRBV2	TRBD1	.
TGCGCCAGCAGCTTGGAGATAATACAGGGTTACTCCTACGAGCAGTACTTC	CASSLEIIQGYSYEQYF	TRBJ2-7	TRBV5-1	.	.
TGTGCCCTCGGGGGGGGACAGATGAACACTGAAGCTTTCTTT	CALGGGQMNTEAFF	TRBJ1-1	TRBV25-1	TRBD1	.
TGTGCCAGTAGTATCCGCCCTAGCGGGACAGACAATGAGCAGTTCTTC	CASSIRPSGTDNEQFF	TRBJ2-1	TRBV19	TRBD2	.
TGTGCCAGCAGACTTTTCCTAGGCCGTACAGTGGGGGCGCGTAATGAGCAGTTCTTC	CASRLFLGRTVGARNEQFF	TRBJ2-1	TRBV11-2	.	.
TGTGCCAGCAGTCCGGGACTAGCGGTGAACACCGGGGAGCTGTTTTTT	CASSPGLAVNTGELFF	TRBJ2-2	TRBV2	TRBD2	.
TGCGCCAGCACTCCCGGGGACAGGGGGAGCAATCAGCCCCAGCATTTT	CASTPGDRGSNQPQHF	TRBJ1-5	TRBV4-1	TRBD1	once
TGTGCCAGCTCACCGCAGGGTTCGGGCAATCAGCCCCAGCATTTT	CASSPQGSGNQPQHF	TRBJ1-5	TRBV18	.	once
TGTGCCAGCAGCTTTTTCAATGTCTACGAGCAGTACTTC	CASSFFNVYEQYF	TRBJ2-7	TRBV7-2	.	.
TGTGCCAGCAGCTACAGGGGGCTTGGCTACACCTTC	CASSYRGLGYTF	TRBJ1-2	TRBV28	TRBD1	.
TGCGCCAGCAGTAAGGAAGCCGGGACTACTACCTTCAATGAGCAGTTCTTC	CASSKEAGTTTFNEQFF	TRBJ2-1	TRBV10-1	TRBD2	.
TGTGCCAGCAGTTACGAGGCAGGGGGCGAGCAGTACTTC	CASSYEAGGEQYF	TRBJ2-7	TRBV6-6	TRBD1	few
TGCGCCAGCAGCCAAACCAGGACTAGCGGCACAGATACGCAGTATTTT	CASSQTRTSGTDTQYF	TRBJ2-3	TRBV5-1	TRBD2	.
TGTGCCACCAGCAGAGATGCAGGAGAAGCTTTCTTT	CATSRDAGEAFF	TRBJ1-1	TRBV15	.	few
TGTGCCAGCAGTTACCAGGGCTACAATGAGCAGTTCTTC	CASSYQGYNEQFF	TRBJ2-1	TRBV6-5	.	.
TGCGCCAGCAGCCTAGGACAGTCGTTGAACACTGAAGCTTTCTTT	CASSLGQSLNTEAFF	TRBJ1-1	TRBV5-1	.	.
TGTGCCAGCAGTGTCACAGGGAGCACAGATACGCAGTATTTT	CASSVTGSTDTQYF	TRBJ2-3	TRBV2	.	.
TGTGCCACCAGCAGACTGAACACCGGGGAGCTGTTTTTT	CATSRLNTGELFF	TRBJ2-2	TRBV15	.	once
TGTGCCTGGAGTGTGACAGGGGATCAGCCCCAGCATTTT	CAWSVTGDQPQHF	TRBJ1-5	TRBV30	TRBD1	.
TGCGCCAGCGCCTCCCAACCTCTAGCGGCCAATGAGCAGTTCTTC	CASASQPLAANEQFF	TRBJ2-1	TRBV4-1	TRBD2	.
TGTGCCAGCAGCGAATATCTAGTCGGGAGTGTGGGGGAGCAGTTCTTC	CASSEYLVGSVGEQFF	TRBJ2-1	TRBV9	.	.
TGTGCCAGCAGCTTAGAGCGGGAGGGCCAAAGGTCCTACAATGAGCAGTTCTTC	CASSLEREGQRSYNEQFF	TRBJ2-1	TRBV7-2	TRBD2	.
TGTGCCAGCAGTCTTAGCGGTTCTAGCACAGATACGCAGTATTTT	CASSLSGSSTDTQYF	TRBJ2-3	TRBV6-5	.	.
TGTGCCAGCAGCTTGCGGGGTATTCACATTCAGTACTTC	CASSLRGIHIQYF	TRBJ2-4	TRBV5-8	.	once
TGTGCCAGCAGTGAACGGTTCGGAGCTTTCTTT	CASSERFGAFF	TRBJ1-1	TRBV2	.	.
TGTGCCACCAGCAGACAGACAGGGTCCTACGAGCAGTACTTC	CATSRQTGSYEQYF	TRBJ2-7	TRBV15	TRBD1	.
TGTGCCAGCTCATTAGGGGGAACAGGGTCCGGGTACGAGCAGTACTTC	CASSLGGTGSGYEQYF	TRBJ2-7	TRBV18	.	once
TGTGCCACCAGCAGAGATGTAGCGGGCAAAGAGACCCAGTACTTC	CATSRDVAGKETQYF	TRBJ2-5	TRBV15	TRBD2	few
TGTGCCAGCAGCTCTATAGGGGCCCATAGAGGTGAGCAGTTCTTC	CASSSIGAHRGEQFF	TRBJ2-1	TRBV11-3	.	few
TGTGCCAGCAGTGGATTAGCCGGCGAGCAGTACTTC	CASSGLAGEQYF	TRBJ2-7	TRBV2	.	few
TGTGCCAGCTCACCACCGGAGGGGGCCCGCAATCAGCCCCAGCATTTT	CASSPPEGARNQPQHF	TRBJ1-5	TRBV18	TRBD1	medium-sized
TGCAGCGTTGATGGCGGAACGATAAACAATGAGCAGTTCTTC	CSVDGGTINNEQFF	TRBJ2-1	TRBV29-1	.	.
TGTGCCAGCAGCTTAGGGGCTAGCGGGAGAGGATCAGAGACCCAGTACTTC	CASSLGASGRGSETQYF	TRBJ2-5	TRBV7-9	TRBD2	.
TGCGCCAGCAGCCCACAGGGGGTGGAAGCTTTCTTT	CASSPQGVEAFF	TRBJ1-1	TRBV4-1	TRBD1	.
TGTGCCAGCAGCTTGTCCCTGGGGGCGGGAGAGACCCAGTACTTC	CASSLSLGAGETQYF	TRBJ2-5	TRBV5-4	.	.
TGTGCCAGCAGCTTAGATCTAAGAGGTGCTGAAGCTTTCTTT	CASSLDLRGAEAFF	TRBJ1-1	TRBV11-2	.	.
TGTGCCAGCAGCTTGTGGGGCGCGGAGACCCAGTACTTC	CASSLWGAETQYF	TRBJ2-5	TRBV5-4	.	.
TGTGCCAGCACTACAAGTGGGGCCAGGGTGTCTAATGAAAAACTGTTTTTT	CASTTSGARVSNEKLFF	TRBJ1-4	TRBV4-2	.	.
TGCGCCAGCACTCTCGGGGAGGGGCCATACGAGCAGTACTTC	CASTLGEGPYEQYF	TRBJ2-7	TRBV4-1	TRBD2	.
TGTGCCAGCAGGGGGGTAGCGGACTCCTACGAGCAGTACTTC	CASRGVADSYEQYF	TRBJ2-7	TRBV6-1	.	.